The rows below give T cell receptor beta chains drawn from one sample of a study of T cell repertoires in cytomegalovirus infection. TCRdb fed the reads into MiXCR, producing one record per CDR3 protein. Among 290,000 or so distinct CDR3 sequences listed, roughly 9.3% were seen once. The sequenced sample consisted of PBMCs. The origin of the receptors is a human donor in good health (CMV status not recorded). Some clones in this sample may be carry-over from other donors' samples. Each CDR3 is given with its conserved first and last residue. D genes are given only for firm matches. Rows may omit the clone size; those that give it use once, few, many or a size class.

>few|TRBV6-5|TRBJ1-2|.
CASSLYRGAHYGYTF
TGTGCCAGCAGCCTATATCGGGGAGCGCACTATGGCTACACCTTC
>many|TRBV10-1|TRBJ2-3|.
CASSGLTSDTQYF
TGCGCCAGCAGCGGACTAACGTCAGATACGCAGTATTTT
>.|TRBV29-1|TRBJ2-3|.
CSVEINTDTQYF
TGCAGCGTTGAGATCAACACAGATACGCAGTATTTT
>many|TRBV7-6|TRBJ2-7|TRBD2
CASSLVGERGSDEQYF
TGTGCCAGCAGCTTAGTAGGCGAGCGGGGCTCTGACGAGCAGTACTTC
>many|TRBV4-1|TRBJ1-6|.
CASRWDISSYNSPLHF
TGCGCCAGCAGGTGGGACATCAGCTCCTATAATTCACCCCTCCACTTT
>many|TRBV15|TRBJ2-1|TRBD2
CATSRGGSPRDEQFF
TGTGCCACCAGCAGGGGGGGGAGTCCTAGGGATGAGCAGTTCTTC
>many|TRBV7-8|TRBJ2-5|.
CASSLRAFQETQYF
TGTGCCAGCAGCTTGCGCGCGTTTCAAGAGACCCAGTACTTC
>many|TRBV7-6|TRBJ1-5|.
CASSLERVSSHSNQPQHF
TGTGCCAGCAGCTTAGAGAGGGTCTCATCCCATAGCAATCAGCCCCAGCATTTT
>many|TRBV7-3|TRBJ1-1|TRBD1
CASSGQGANTEAFF
TGTGCCAGCAGCGGACAGGGGGCGAACACTGAAGCTTTCTTT
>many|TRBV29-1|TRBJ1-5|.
CSVSDGIGQPQHF
TGCAGCGTTTCCGACGGGATCGGACAGCCCCAGCATTTT
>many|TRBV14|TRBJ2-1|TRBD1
CASSQEWQGALDEQFF
TGTGCCAGCAGCCAAGAATGGCAGGGGGCGTTGGACGAGCAGTTCTTC
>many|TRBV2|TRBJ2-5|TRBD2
CASSVASGGQETQYF
TGTGCCAGCAGTGTGGCTAGCGGGGGCCAAGAGACCCAGTACTTC
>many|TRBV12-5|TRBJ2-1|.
CASGLQYGLARDEQFF
TGTGCTAGTGGTTTGCAATATGGTCTCGCGCGGGATGAGCAGTTCTTC
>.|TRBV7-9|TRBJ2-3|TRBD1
CASSPPDRDRDFMDTQYF
TGTGCCAGCAGCCCCCCAGACCGGGACAGGGATTTTATGGATACGCAGTATTTT
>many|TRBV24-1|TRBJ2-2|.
CATEGWGTGELFF
TGTGCCACCGAGGGCTGGGGCACCGGGGAGCTGTTTTTT
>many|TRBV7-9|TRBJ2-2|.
CASTPDTNTGELFF
TGTGCCAGCACCCCGGACACGAACACCGGGGAGCTGTTTTTT
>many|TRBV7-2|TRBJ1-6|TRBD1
CASSLGGQEAGRPLHF
TGTGCCAGCAGCTTAGGAGGACAGGAAGCCGGCCGACCCCTCCACTTT
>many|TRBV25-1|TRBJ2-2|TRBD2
CASSALAGGPGELFF
TGTGCCAGCAGTGCCCTAGCGGGGGGGCCCGGGGAGCTGTTTTTT
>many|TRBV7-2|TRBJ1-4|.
CASSPKRAEEKLFF
TGTGCCAGCAGCCCAAAAAGGGCCGAGGAAAAACTGTTTTTT
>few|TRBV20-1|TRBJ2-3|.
CSANWGTDTQYF
TGCAGTGCCAATTGGGGCACAGATACGCAGTATTTT
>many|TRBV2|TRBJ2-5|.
CASSEAGLAWETQYF
TGTGCCAGCAGTGAAGCGGGGCTAGCCTGGGAGACCCAGTACTTC
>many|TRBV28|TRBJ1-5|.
CASSSAQDGNQPQHF
TGTGCCAGCAGTTCCGCCCAGGACGGGAATCAGCCCCAGCATTTT
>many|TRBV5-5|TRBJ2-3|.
CASSLPGQITDTQYF
TGTGCCAGCAGCTTGCCCGGACAAATCACAGATACGCAGTATTTT
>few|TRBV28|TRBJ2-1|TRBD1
CASRKDRGLAEQFF
TGTGCCAGCAGGAAAGACAGGGGCTTGGCCGAGCAGTTCTTC
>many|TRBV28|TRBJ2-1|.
CASSPPFEASYNEQFF
TGTGCCAGCAGTCCACCTTTTGAGGCCTCCTACAATGAGCAGTTCTTC
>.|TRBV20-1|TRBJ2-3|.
CSARRGRAESWADTQYF
TGCAGTGCTAGACGGGGTAGGGCGGAATCTTGGGCAGATACGCAGTATTTT
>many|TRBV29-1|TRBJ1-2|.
CSVEQGSTLGYTF
TGCAGCGTTGAACAGGGCTCTACCCTGGGCTACACCTTC
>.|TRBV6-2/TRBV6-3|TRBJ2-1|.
CASSDRALRGDEQFF
TGTGCCAGCAGTGACAGGGCCCTTCGGGGGGATGAGCAGTTCTTC
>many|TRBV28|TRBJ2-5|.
CASRGTRQETQYF
TGTGCCAGCAGGGGGACAAGACAAGAGACCCAGTACTTC
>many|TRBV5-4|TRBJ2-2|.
CASSLGRGQNTGELFF
TGTGCCAGCAGCTTGGGCCGGGGTCAGAACACCGGGGAGCTGTTTTTT
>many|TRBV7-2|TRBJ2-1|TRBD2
CASSSSGVLLIPQYNEQFF
TGTGCCAGCAGCTCTAGCGGGGTCCTCCTGATACCCCAATACAATGAGCAGTTCTTC
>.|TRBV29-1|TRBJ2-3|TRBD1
CSGGGQGFLTDTQYF
TGCAGCGGGGGGGGACAGGGGTTCCTCACAGATACGCAGTATTTT
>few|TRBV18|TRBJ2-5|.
CASSPQMGETQYF
TGTGCCAGCTCACCACAAATGGGGGAGACCCAGTACTTC
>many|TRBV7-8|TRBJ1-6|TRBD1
CASSPRTGRNSPLHF
TGTGCCAGCAGCCCGAGGACAGGGCGGAATTCACCCCTCCACTTT
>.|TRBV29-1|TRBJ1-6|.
CSARDTDNSPLHF
TGCAGCGCCCGGGACACCGATAATTCACCCCTCCACTTT
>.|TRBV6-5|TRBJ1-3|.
CASRPGGGAIYF
TGTGCCAGCAGACCGGGTGGTGGGGCCATATATTTT
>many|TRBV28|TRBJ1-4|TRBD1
CASSSGQEAEKLFF
TGTGCCAGCAGCTCGGGACAGGAGGCGGAAAAACTGTTTTTT
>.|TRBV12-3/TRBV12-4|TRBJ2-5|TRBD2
CASSSPGLAAETQYF
TGTGCCAGCAGTTCGCCGGGACTAGCGGCGGAGACCCAGTACTTC
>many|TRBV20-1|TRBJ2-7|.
CSARGWGSSYEQYF
TGCAGTGCTAGAGGTTGGGGGAGCTCCTACGAGCAGTACTTC
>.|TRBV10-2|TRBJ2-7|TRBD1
CASRTGGTYEQYF
TGCGCCAGCAGGACAGGGGGTACCTACGAGCAGTACTTC
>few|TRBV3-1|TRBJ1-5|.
CASSQRSQPQHF
TGTGCCAGCAGCCAGAGGAGTCAGCCCCAGCATTTT
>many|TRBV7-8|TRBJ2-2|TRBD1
CASSVSSTRQGNTGELFF
TGTGCCAGCAGCGTCTCCTCGACCCGACAGGGCAACACCGGGGAGCTGTTTTTT
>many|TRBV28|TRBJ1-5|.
CASSRNQPQHF
TGTGCCAGCAGTCGAAATCAGCCCCAGCATTTT
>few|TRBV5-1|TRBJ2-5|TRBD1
CASSSPPGTGKETQYF
TGCGCCAGCAGCTCCCCTCCCGGGACAGGGAAGGAGACCCAGTACTTC
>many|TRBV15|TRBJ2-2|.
CATSREGTGELFF
TGTGCCACCAGCAGAGAGGGCACCGGGGAGCTGTTTTTT
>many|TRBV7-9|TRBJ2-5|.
CASSLALGSETQYF
TGTGCCAGCAGCTTAGCGCTGGGTTCAGAGACCCAGTACTTC
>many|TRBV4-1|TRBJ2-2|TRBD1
CASSYRTGVDTGELFF
TGCGCCAGCAGCTACAGGACAGGGGTGGACACCGGGGAGCTGTTTTTT
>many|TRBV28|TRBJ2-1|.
CASSFGGAREQFF
TGTGCCAGCAGTTTTGGAGGGGCAAGGGAGCAGTTCTTC
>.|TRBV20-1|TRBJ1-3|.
CSAHRSGHGNTIYF
TGCAGTGCTCATAGGTCAGGACACGGAAACACCATATATTTT
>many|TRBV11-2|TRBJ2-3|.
CASSLGQVYTDTQYF
TGTGCCAGCAGCTTAGGACAGGTCTACACAGATACGCAGTATTTT
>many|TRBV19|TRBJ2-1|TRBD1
CASSIDRGTYVGQFF
TGTGCCAGTAGTATAGACAGGGGGACATATGTAGGGCAGTTCTTC
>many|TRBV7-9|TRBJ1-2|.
CASSPDLPYGYTF
TGTGCCAGCAGCCCGGATCTCCCCTATGGCTACACCTTC
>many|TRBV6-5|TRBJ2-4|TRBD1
CASSYSRTGGLQNIQYF
TGTGCCAGCAGTTACTCCCGGACAGGGGGATTGCAAAACATTCAGTACTTC
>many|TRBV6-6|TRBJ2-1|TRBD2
CASRGLASSYNEQFF
TGTGCCAGCAGGGGACTAGCGTCCTCCTACAATGAGCAGTTCTTC
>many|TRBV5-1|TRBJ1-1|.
CASSLDVGSLFAEAFF
TGCGCCAGCAGCTTGGATGTAGGGAGCCTTTTCGCTGAAGCTTTCTTT